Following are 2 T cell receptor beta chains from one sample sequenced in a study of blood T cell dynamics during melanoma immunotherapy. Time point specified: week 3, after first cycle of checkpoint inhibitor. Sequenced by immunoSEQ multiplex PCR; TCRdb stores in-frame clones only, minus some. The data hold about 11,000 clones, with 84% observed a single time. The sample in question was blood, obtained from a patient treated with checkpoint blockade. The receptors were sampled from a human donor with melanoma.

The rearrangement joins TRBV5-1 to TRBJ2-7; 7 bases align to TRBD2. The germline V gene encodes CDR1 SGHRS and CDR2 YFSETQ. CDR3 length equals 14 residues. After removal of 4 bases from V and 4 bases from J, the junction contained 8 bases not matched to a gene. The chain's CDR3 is CASSVDGGWYEQYF. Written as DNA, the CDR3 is TGCGCCAGCAGCGTCGACGGGGGGTGGTACGAGCAGTACTTC. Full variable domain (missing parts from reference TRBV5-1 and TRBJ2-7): KAGVTQTPRYLIKTRGQQVTLSCSPISGHRSVSWYQQTPGQGLQFLFEYFSETQRNKGNFPGRFSGRQFSNSRSEMNVSTLELGDSALYLCASSVDGGWYEQYFGPGTRLTVT.

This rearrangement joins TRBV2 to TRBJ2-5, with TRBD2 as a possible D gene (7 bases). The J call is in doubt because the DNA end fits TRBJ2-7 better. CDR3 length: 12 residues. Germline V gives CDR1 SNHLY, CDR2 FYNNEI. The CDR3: CASKGGGYEQYF. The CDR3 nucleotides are TGTGCCAGCAAGGGGGGGGGCTACGAGCAGTACTTC.